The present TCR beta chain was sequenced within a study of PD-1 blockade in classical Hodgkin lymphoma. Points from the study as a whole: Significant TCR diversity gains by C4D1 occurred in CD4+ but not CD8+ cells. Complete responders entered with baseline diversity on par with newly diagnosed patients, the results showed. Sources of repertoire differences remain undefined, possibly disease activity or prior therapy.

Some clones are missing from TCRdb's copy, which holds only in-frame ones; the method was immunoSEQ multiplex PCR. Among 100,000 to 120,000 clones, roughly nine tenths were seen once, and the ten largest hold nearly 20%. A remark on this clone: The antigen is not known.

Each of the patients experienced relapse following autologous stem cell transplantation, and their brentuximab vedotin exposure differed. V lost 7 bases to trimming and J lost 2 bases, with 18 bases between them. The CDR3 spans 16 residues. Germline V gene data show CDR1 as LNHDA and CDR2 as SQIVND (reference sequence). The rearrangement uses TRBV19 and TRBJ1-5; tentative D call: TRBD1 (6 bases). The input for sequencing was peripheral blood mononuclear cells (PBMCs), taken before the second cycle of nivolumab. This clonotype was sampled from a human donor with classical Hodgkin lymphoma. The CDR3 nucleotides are TGTGCCAGTAATATTCGGGCTCCAGGGGGCAATCAGCCCCAGCATTTT. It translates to CASNIRAPGGNQPQHF.